This record looks at one TCR beta chain sequence and its context. What it recognizes is unknown. These data originate in a study of cytomegalovirus exposure and HLA in healthy donors. Study-wide points: For most subjects, TCR beta sequences were reported to predict HLA-A and HLA-B alleles with accuracy. Data from an earlier analysis indicated that most TCR beta V segments were productive either about 87% or about 30% of the time.

It was with 60 Vbeta and 13 Jbeta primers that the PCR ran. TCRdb keeps only in-frame clones here, not all; method: immunoSEQ multiplex PCR. The sample gives hundreds of thousands of clones, 78% of which show up once; over 3.5% is in the top ten. The CDR3 extends over 15 amino acids. In germline, CDR1 is SGHNT, CDR2 YYREEE (reference sequence). Trimming took 4 bases from V and 3 from J, leaving 13 bases between them. Those who donated were healthy bone marrow donors. Although they were nominally healthy when sampled, donors likely had unrecorded immune exposures. Specimen: PBMCs. The receptor comes from a male donor in good health and CMV-seronegative. J is TRBJ2-2 and V is TRBV5-4, with D maybe TRBD2 (7 bases). CDR3 loop: CASSPRGGDTGELFF. CDR3 nucleotides: TGTGCCAGCAGCCCGAGGGGGGGGGACACCGGGGAGCTGTTTTTT.